These 26 T cell receptor beta chains were all obtained from the same sample, sequenced in a study of T-cell memory formation after mild COVID-19. TCRdb passed the 5' RACE reads through MiXCR, listing each CDR3 protein once. The sample records about 140,000 distinct CDR3 sequences, about 6% being singletons. The sample consisted of PBMCs or a T cell subset sorted from them (not recorded which). These receptor sequences come from an adult woman who had mild COVID-19 (a few samples of this study predate the infection). Cell type and time point are not known.

Only a few counts were recorded for this clonotype. This rearrangement joins TRBV12-3 or TRBV12-4 to TRBJ1-1; 8 bases map to TRBD1. The CDR3 is made up of 14 amino acids. The V gene end was trimmed by 6 bases and the J gene end by 6 bases; junction bases not matched to a gene: 9. The chain's CDR3 is CASSPQGAGAEAFF. CDR3 nucleotide sequence: TGTGCCAGCAGCCCCCAGGGGGCTGGGGCTGAAGCTTTCTTT.

This clonotype was counted between two and nine times. The rearrangement uses TRBV27 and TRBJ2-7; 9 nucleotides line up with TRBD2. V lost 6 bases, J lost 2 bases, and 8 bases stayed unmatched. This CDR3 region has 15 residues. The germline CDR1 and CDR2 sequences are MNHEY and SMNVEV (reference sequence). CDR3 sequence reads: CASRRGGLSPYEQYF. CDR3 nucleotides: TGTGCCAGCAGGCGGGGGGGCCTGAGTCCCTACGAGCAGTACTTC.

CDR3: CASSQVNRLAGVLLFF. CDR3 DNA: TGTGCCAGCAGCCAAGTGAATCGGCTAGCGGGAGTCCTTCTGTTCTTC. The V and J genes are TRBV14 and TRBJ2-1; 10 nucleotides line up with TRBD2. CDR1 SGHDN and CDR2 FVKESK come from the germline V gene. The CDR3 runs to 16 residues. J lost 15 bases, V lost 1 base, and 15 bases had no gene match.

This chain joins TRBV6-1 and TRBJ1-5, with 12 bases fitting TRBD1. Germline V gene lookup returns CDR1 MNHNS and CDR2 SASEGT. The CDR3 is 15 amino acids. V lost 6 bases and J lost 6; bases outside the gene matches: 6. The CDR3 sequence: CASRSGTGGSQPQHF. Here the CDR3 DNA reads TGTGCCAGCAGATCCGGGACAGGGGGCAGTCAGCCCCAGCATTTT.

This clonotype appeared a few times. The rearrangement joins TRBV9 to TRBJ2-1, with 10 bases matching TRBD2. V dropped 6 bases and J dropped 7; count of bases not matched to a gene: 13. This CDR3 region has 16 residues. The germline V gene encodes CDR1 SGDLS and CDR2 YYNGEE. As DNA, the CDR3 is TGTGCCAGCACTAGCGGGGGTCCCCGTTTGGGGAATGAGCAGTTCTTC. It encodes CASTSGGPRLGNEQFF.

In this sample, this clonotype turned up many times. The chain joins TRBV5-1 to TRBJ2-3; the match to TRBD1 covers 9 bases. The germline V gene encodes CDR1 SGHRS and CDR2 YFSETQ. With V trimmed by 3 bases and J by 4 bases, 9 bases remained unmatched. CDR3 length: 16 residues. CDR3: CASSWTRDRDADTQYF. The DNA of the CDR3 is TGCGCCAGCAGCTGGACCCGGGACAGGGATGCAGATACGCAGTATTTT.

The chain is built from TRBV5-1 and TRBJ1-4; D is undetermined. Trimming stripped 0 bases from V and 8 bases from J, with 11 bases between. This CDR3 is 14 amino acids long. In germline, CDR1 is SGHRS, CDR2 YFSETQ. The CDR3 region has the DNA TGCGCCAGCAGCTTGGGACACGGCCAGGAAAAACTGTTTTTT. Translated, it gives CASSLGHGQEKLFF.

Ten or more counts support this clonotype. The V gene is TRBV12-3 or TRBV12-4, the J gene TRBJ1-5; no reliable D call. The CDR3 is 13 residues long. V lost 5 bases and J 4 bases, leaving 9 bases between the germline ends. CDR3 in DNA: TGTGCCAGCAGTCTTATGGCAAATCAGCCCCAGCATTTT. Encoded protein: CASSLMANQPQHF.

The sample holds a few counts of this clonotype. The chain couples TRBV15 to TRBJ2-4, with 10 positions matching TRBD1. Germline CDR1 and CDR2: LNHNV and YYDKDF (reference sequence). The V and J ends lost 6 bases and 1 base, in that order; junction bases with no gene match: 6. This CDR3 region has 16 residues. The CDR3 reads CATSKDRGSAKNIQYF. CDR3 DNA sequence: TGTGCCACCAGTAAGGACAGGGGGTCGGCCAAAAACATTCAGTACTTC.

This clonotype turned up a few times. The rearrangement uses TRBV20-1 and TRBJ1-1; D uncertain. The germline V and J ends were trimmed by 6 bases and 6 bases, with 20 bases remaining between them. Germline loops: CDR1 DFQATT, CDR2 SNEGSKA (reference sequence). The CDR3 loop spans 14 amino acids. The CDR3 nucleotides read TGCAGTGCCAGCGAGGGCCCGGACCTACCTGAAGCTTTCTTT. This encodes CSASEGPDLPEAFF.

The genes are TRBV24-1 and TRBJ2-5; TRBD2 matches 11 bases. Trimming took 6 bases from V and 5 from J; bases not matched to a gene: 7. CDR1 and CDR2 (germline): KGHDR, SFDVKD. CDR3 size: 15 residues. The CDR3 spells CATSLAGGPKETQYF. The CDR3 DNA reads as TGTGCCACCAGTTTAGCGGGAGGGCCAAAGGAGACCCAGTACTTC.

This clonotype was recorded a few times. The chain employs TRBV20-1 and TRBJ2-1; TRBD1 matches at 9 bases. Germline V gives CDR1 DFQATT, CDR2 SNEGSKA (reference sequence). V trimming: 5 bases; J trimming: 9 bases; junction bases outside the gene matches: 14. The CDR3 loop spans 15 amino acids. This CDR3 is CSALHTGQGSGEQFF. As DNA, the CDR3 is TGCAGTGCTTTACATACGGGACAGGGTTCAGGTGAGCAGTTCTTC.

V and J are TRBV6-1 and TRBJ2-7; D is ambiguous. V lost 2 bases to trimming and J lost 4 bases, with 9 bases between them. Germline V gene sequence: CDR1 MNHNS, CDR2 SASEGT. The CDR3 length is 13 residues. In DNA form, the CDR3 reads TGTGCCAGCAGTGAACCCCAAGGGTACGAGCAGTACTTC. It encodes CASSEPQGYEQYF.

This clonotype was counted between two and nine times. The rearrangement uses TRBV12-3 or TRBV12-4 and TRBJ1-1, with TRBD1 as a possible D gene (6 bases). Trimming removed 6 bases at V and 0 bases at J, with 11 bases between. The CDR3 length is 14 residues. The CDR3 sequence: CASRSGQLNTEAFF. The CDR3 DNA reads TGTGCCAGCAGGTCCGGACAGTTGAACACTGAAGCTTTCTTT.

The V and J genes are TRBV3-1 and TRBJ1-2; D call uncertain. Germline V gene lookup returns CDR1 LGHDT and CDR2 YNNKEL (reference sequence). Between the trimmed V and J ends, which lost 1 base and 8 bases, there was a span of 14 bases. The CDR3 is made up of 14 amino acids. The CDR3 DNA is TGTGCCAGCAGCCAAGGTACTTCAATTGGGGGCTACACCTTC. Its protein is CASSQGTSIGGYTF.

This clonotype occurred many times. This chain links TRBV6-2 or TRBV6-3 with TRBJ2-1, with D possibly called TRBD1 or TRBD2 (6 bases each). Germline V gene sequence: CDR1 MNHEY, CDR2 SVGEGT. Between the trimmed V and J ends, which lost 0 bases and 5 bases, there was a span of 20 bases. The CDR3 length is 18 residues. CDR3 bases: TGTGCCAGCAGTTACTCGAGTAAAACTAGTCGGGGGCACAATGAGCAGTTCTTC. Amino acids: CASSYSSKTSRGHNEQFF.

In this sample, this clonotype turned up a few times. The chain couples TRBV6-2 or TRBV6-3 to TRBJ2-1, with 11 bases matching TRBD2. From germline, CDR1 is MNHEY and CDR2 SVGEGT. J lost 11 bases, V lost 7 bases, and 4 bases had no gene match. The CDR3 loop spans 12 amino acids. CDR3 bases: TGTGCCAGCAACTTAGCGGGAGGGAAGCAGTTCTTC. Its translation is CASNLAGGKQFF.

In this sample, this clonotype turned up many times. V usage is TRBV18 and J usage is TRBJ2-1; D is undetermined. The germline gives CDR1 KGHSH, CDR2 LQKENI. V was cut by 6 bases and J by 8 bases, with 17 bases left in between. The CDR3 is 14 residues long. CDR3 protein: CASSLGTHIDEQFF. The DNA for the CDR3 is TGTGCCAGCTCCCTCGGAACCCACATAGATGAGCAGTTCTTC.

This clonotype showed up many times. The chain joins TRBV20-1 to TRBJ2-5, with 7 nucleotides matching TRBD1. J gave up 0 bases and V 1 base, and 17 bases lay outside the gene matches. The CDR3 totals 19 residues. CDR1 is DFQATT and CDR2 is SNEGSKA in the germline V gene (reference sequence). DNA for the CDR3: TGCAGTGCTAGAGGAACGACAGGGCGAGGGATAGCCTACCAAGAGACCCAGTACTTC. Encoded protein: CSARGTTGRGIAYQETQYF.

This clonotype was recorded at least ten times. The chain carries TRBV5-1 and TRBJ2-1; the D gene could be TRBD1 or TRBD2 (6 bases each). The V gene lost 5 bases and the J gene lost 3 bases, with 12 bases spanning the gap. Germline CDR1 SGHRS, CDR2 YFSETQ. CDR3 length: 14 amino acids. CDR3 DNA: TGCGCCAGCAGACAGGAGGGGGGCTACAATGAGCAGTTCTTC. Translated, it gives CASRQEGGYNEQFF.

The rearrangement joins TRBV7-9 to TRBJ1-1; D ambiguous. V lost 1 base, J lost 2 bases, and 11 bases lay in between. The CDR3 extends over 15 amino acids. CDR1 and CDR2 from the germline V gene are SEHNR and FQNEAQ (reference sequence). In nucleotides, the CDR3 is TGTGCCAGCAGCTTAGGACCGGGGATTAACACTGAAGCTTTCTTT. Its translation: CASSLGPGINTEAFF.

The chain recombines TRBV18 with TRBJ1-2; TRBD1 is a possible D gene (5 bases). CDR1 and CDR2 from the germline V gene are KGHSH and LQKENI. The V end lost 0 bases, the J end lost 4 bases, and 9 bases lay between the germline ends. This CDR3 has 14 amino acids. In DNA, the CDR3 is TGTGCCAGCTCACCACCGGGGCAGTCCTATGGCTACACCTTC. This codes for CASSPPGQSYGYTF.

This clonotype occurred many times. This chain uses TRBV5-1 with TRBJ2-3; no reliable D call. The length of the CDR3 is 13 residues. Trimming removed 2 bases from V and 3 bases from J, with 7 bases in between. The germline CDR1 and CDR2 sequences are SGHRS and YFSETQ. The CDR3 is CASSFILTDTQYF. The CDR3 nucleotides are TGCGCCAGCAGCTTTATTTTGACAGATACGCAGTATTTT.

This clonotype appeared many times. This rearrangement joins TRBV29-1 to TRBJ1-2; D gene ambiguous. V was cut by 4 bases and J by 3 bases, with 12 bases left in between. CDR1 and CDR2 from the germline V gene are SQVTM and ANQGSEA. The CDR3 runs 13 residues. The CDR3 loop is CSVGEVRDYGYTF. The DNA for the CDR3 is TGCAGCGTTGGCGAGGTACGAGACTATGGCTACACCTTC.

This clonotype has at least ten counts. The chain joins TRBV7-8 to TRBJ2-1, with 7 bases that match TRBD2. Unmatched junction bases numbered 10, after V lost 3 bases and J lost 5 bases. Germline V CDR1 and CDR2: SGHVS, FQNEAQ. The CDR3 has 16 residues. The DNA of the CDR3 is TGTGCCAGCAGCTTTCGGCGGTTAGGGAGGGACAATGAGCAGTTCTTC. It translates to CASSFRRLGRDNEQFF.

A few counts support this clonotype. V and J are TRBV19 and TRBJ1-2; TRBD1 might be the D (5 bases). Trimming took 3 bases from V and 6 from J, leaving 11 bases between them. This CDR3 is built from 13 residues. Germline V CDR1 and CDR2: LNHDA, SQIVND (reference sequence). The CDR3 sequence: CASSIQGKDGYTF. The CDR3 DNA reads TGTGCCAGTAGTATCCAGGGCAAAGATGGCTACACCTTC.